Below, 13 T cell receptor beta chains from the same sample are listed, as sequenced in a study of T cells after yellow fever vaccination. TCRdb independently ran MiXCR on the 5' RACE reads; one entry per CDR3 protein. This sample has about 340,000 distinct CDR3 sequences, with under 15% found just once. The starting material was CD4+ T cells sorted from PBMCs, obtained 15 days after the yellow fever booster vaccination. These receptor sequences come from a man aged 18 to 30 who received the YFV17D yellow fever vaccine.

This clonotype was detected a few times. The rearrangement uses TRBV7-9 and TRBJ2-4; D is ambiguous. Germline V gives CDR1 SEHNR, CDR2 FQNEAQ (reference sequence). The V gene lost 1 base and the J gene lost 0 bases, with 7 bases spanning the gap. The CDR3 sequence is 15 residues long. The CDR3 reads CASSLVWLAKNIQYF. CDR3 coding DNA: TGTGCCAGCAGCTTAGTCTGGCTAGCCAAAAACATTCAGTACTTC.

The chain has TRBV29-1 and TRBJ1-1; no firm D call. CDR1 SQVTM and CDR2 ANQGSEA come from the germline V gene. V gave up 2 bases and J gave up 6 bases, with 10 bases separating them. This CDR3 has 12 residues. CDR3 loop: CSVEPRGAEAFF. The CDR3 DNA reads TGCAGCGTTGAACCGCGTGGGGCTGAAGCTTTCTTT.

This clonotype was detected ten times or more. This chain connects TRBV3-1 to TRBJ1-6, with TRBD1 as a possible D gene (6 bases). Germline lookup yields CDR1 LGHDT and CDR2 YNNKEL (reference sequence). The CDR3 covers 15 residues. The germline V and J ends were trimmed by 1 base and 3 bases, with 7 bases remaining between them. Here the CDR3 DNA reads TGTGCCAGCAGCCAAGGGACAGACTATAATTCACCCCTCCACTTT. As protein: CASSQGTDYNSPLHF.

The J gene is TRBJ1-5, the V gene TRBV6-6; D perhaps matches TRBD1 (6 bases). The CDR3 spans 15 residues. V was clipped by 8 bases and J by 8 bases, with 22 bases between them. Germline CDR1 and CDR2: MNHNY and SVGAGI (reference sequence). CDR3 nucleotide sequence: TGTGCCAGCGACTTGGGGGGCTTAGGTAGGGAGCCCCAGCATTTT. Amino acid sequence: CASDLGGLGREPQHF.

This clonotype was recorded a few times. The rearrangement joins TRBV14 to TRBJ2-3; no clear D gene. Germline CDR1 reads SGHDN; CDR2 reads FVKESK. V lost 3 bases and J lost 0, with 13 bases in between. CDR3 length: 16 amino acids. DNA of the CDR3: TGTGCCAGCAGCCAGGCAACCAGACCCAGCACAGATACGCAGTATTTT. Encoded protein: CASSQATRPSTDTQYF.

The genes are TRBV6-6 and TRBJ2-7, with 10 bases lining up with TRBD1. Germline CDR1 and CDR2: MNHNY and SVGAGI (reference sequence). V dropped 6 bases and J dropped 2; count of bases not matched to a gene: 4. The CDR3 length is 14 residues. CDR3 residues: CASSYGQGAYEQYV. The CDR3 bases are TGTGCCAGCAGCTACGGACAGGGGGCCTACGAGCAGTACGTC.

In this sample, this clonotype turned up a few times. The V call is TRBV24-1, the J call TRBJ2-3, with D possibly being TRBD1 (5 bases). Per germline, CDR1 KGHDR and CDR2 SFDVKD. This CDR3 spans 16 amino acids. Deletions cut 2 bases from V and 5 bases from J, with 16 bases between. The CDR3 reads CATSDWGKGQGDTQYF. The CDR3 DNA sequence: TGTGCCACCAGTGATTGGGGAAAGGGGCAAGGAGATACGCAGTATTTT.

The chain has TRBV20-1 and TRBJ1-5; D is unclear. CDR1 is DFQATT, CDR2 SNEGSKA, per germline (reference sequence). This CDR3 spans 13 amino acids. Trimming removed 3 bases from V and 3 bases from J, with 9 bases in between. DNA of the CDR3: TGCAGTGCTAGGACGGTCCACAATCAGCCCCAGCATTTT. Protein: CSARTVHNQPQHF.

This clonotype was picked up a small number of times. The chain recombines TRBV6-5 with TRBJ2-6; no reliable D call. Trimming took off 0 bases at V and 4 bases at J, with 7 bases between the two ends. The CDR3 has 15 amino acids. From germline, CDR1 is MNHEY and CDR2 SVGAGI. DNA for the CDR3: TGTGCCAGCAGTTACTCAAACGTGGGGGCCAACGTCCTGACTTTC. Amino acids: CASSYSNVGANVLTF.

This clonotype has more than one count but fewer than ten. V and J are TRBV7-2 and TRBJ1-4, with TRBD1 identical over 9 bases. Germline V gives CDR1 SGHTA, CDR2 FQGNSA. This CDR3 spans 16 amino acids. V trimming: 4 bases; J trimming: 8 bases; junction bases outside the gene matches: 11. As DNA, the CDR3 is TGTGCCAGCAGCTCCCCCCGGACAGGGGAGGGGGAAAAACTGTTTTTT. It yields the protein CASSSPRTGEGEKLFF.

The rearrangement uses TRBV7-9 and TRBJ1-4; D unresolved. Germline-derived CDR1 and CDR2 are SEHNR and FQNEAQ (reference sequence). This CDR3 is built from 14 residues. Trimming removed 3 bases at V and 4 bases at J, with 9 bases between. In DNA, the CDR3 is TGTGCCAGCAGCTTCCCGGGGAATAATGAAAAACTGTTTTTT. Encoded protein: CASSFPGNNEKLFF.

This clonotype appeared a few times. The chain employs TRBV29-1 and TRBJ1-5, with 9 bases aligning to TRBD1. Trimming cost V 4 bases and J 5 bases; bases outside gene matches: 0. This CDR3 is built from 12 residues. CDR1 and CDR2 (germline): SQVTM, ANQGSEA. CDR3 region: CSVGTGDQPQHF. CDR3 DNA sequence: TGCAGCGTTGGGACAGGGGATCAGCCCCAGCATTTT.

This clonotype was observed a few times. The chain combines TRBV11-2 with TRBJ1-2, with no clear D. There are 14 residues in the CDR3. The ends were cut back, 1 base at V and 2 bases at J, with 8 bases in the middle. Per germline, CDR1 SGHAT and CDR2 FQNNGV. The CDR3 region is CASSLARQNYGYTF. The CDR3 nucleotides read TGTGCCAGCAGCTTAGCGCGGCAGAACTATGGCTACACCTTC.